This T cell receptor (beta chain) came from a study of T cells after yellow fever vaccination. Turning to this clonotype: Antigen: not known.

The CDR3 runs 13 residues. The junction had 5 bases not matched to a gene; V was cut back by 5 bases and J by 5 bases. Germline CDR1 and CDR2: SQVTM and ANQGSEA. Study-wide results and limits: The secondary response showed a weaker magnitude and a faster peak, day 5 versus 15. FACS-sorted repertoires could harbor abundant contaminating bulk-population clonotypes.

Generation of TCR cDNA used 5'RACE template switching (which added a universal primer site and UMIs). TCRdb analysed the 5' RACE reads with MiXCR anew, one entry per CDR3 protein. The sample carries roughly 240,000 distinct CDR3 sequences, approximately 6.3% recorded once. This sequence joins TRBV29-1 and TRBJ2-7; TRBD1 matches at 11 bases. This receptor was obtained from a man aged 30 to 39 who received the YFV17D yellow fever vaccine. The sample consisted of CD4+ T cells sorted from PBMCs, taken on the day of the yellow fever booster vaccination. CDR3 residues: CSVSDRGHHEQYF. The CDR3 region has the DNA TGCAGCGTTTCGGACAGGGGGCACCACGAGCAGTACTTC.